This T cell receptor (beta chain) came from a study of shared clonotypes between healthy human individuals. Study outcomes and limitations: Rarefaction showed sorted-subset sequencing was incomplete despite large depth.

Generated by immunoSEQ multiplex PCR, the TCRdb table keeps only in-frame clones and is missing some. The table has over a million clones, around 98% seen once. On this clone itself: Its antigen is currently unknown.

The CDR3 sequence is 15 residues long. The germline gives CDR1 SGHAT, CDR2 FQNNGV. Trimming shortened V by 5 bases and J by 0 bases, and 14 bases separated the two germline ends. The sample was naive CD4+ T cells sorted from blood. The sample's subset: CD45RA+ positively selected. V is TRBV11-2 and J is TRBJ2-7; possibly TRBD1 for D (6 bases). This receptor was taken from a man in his thirties or forties in good health. This chain's CDR3 is CASSLSTGASYEQYF. The CDR3 nucleotides read TGTGCCAGCAGCCTCTCGACAGGAGCCTCCTACGAGCAGTACTTC.